Presented here are 18 T cell receptor beta chains from one specimen sequenced in a study of blood T cell repertoires in COVID-19. Profiled with immunoSEQ multiplex PCR; TCRdb holds only in-frame clones, not every one. The repertoire holds about 130,000 clones, with 87% as singletons. Specimen: peripheral blood. The receptors were sampled from a woman aged 55-69 years with acute or convalescent COVID-19.

The chain is built from TRBV10-3 and TRBJ1-1; 9 bases map to TRBD1. The CDR3 totals 13 residues. Germline lookup yields CDR1 ENHRY and CDR2 SYGVKD. After removal of 8 bases from V and 2 bases from J, the junction contained 3 bases not matched to a gene. This chain's CDR3 is CAIGTGTNTEAFF. The CDR3 DNA is TGTGCCATCGGGACAGGGACTAACACTGAAGCTTTCTTT.

The rearrangement uses TRBV3-1 (or the pseudogene TRBV3-2) and TRBJ1-6, with D uncertain. There are 14 residues in the CDR3. With 4 bases removed from V and 6 bases from J, the gap between germline ends came to 10 bases. Germline lookup yields CDR1 LGHDT and CDR2 YNNKEL (reference sequence). CDR3 loop: CASSPQEANSPLHF. CDR3 nucleotides: TGTGCCAGCAGCCCGCAGGAGGCTAATTCACCCCTCCACTTT.

V is TRBV29-1 and J is TRBJ1-2; D is uncertain. The V gene lost 0 bases and the J gene lost 2 bases, with 7 bases spanning the gap. Germline V gene lookup returns CDR1 SQVTM and CDR2 ANQGSEA. The length of the CDR3 is 13 residues. CDR3 sequence reads: CSVEDGRNYGYTF. The CDR3 DNA reads TGCAGCGTTGAAGACGGCAGGAACTATGGCTACACCTTC.

V gene TRBV21-1 combines with J gene TRBJ1-2; TRBD1 is the table's D call, not checked against the DNA. TRBV21-1 counts as a pseudogene. This CDR3 contains 14 residues. In DNA, the CDR3 is TGTGCCAGCAGCAAGAGGGACACTAACTATGGCTACACCTTC. The encoded protein is CASSKRDTNYGYTF.

The chain joins TRBV28 to TRBJ1-5; a possible D gene is TRBD1 (5 bases). Germline values: CDR1 MDHEN, CDR2 SYDVKM. The V and J ends lost 2 bases and 5 bases respectively, with 13 bases between them. This CDR3 is 15 amino acids long. CDR3 DNA sequence: TGTGCCAGCAGTTTACGGCAGGGTCAGGATCAGCCCCAGCATTTT. It yields the protein CASSLRQGQDQPQHF.

The chain uses TRBV29-1 and TRBJ1-3, with D uncertain. The germline gives CDR1 SQVTM, CDR2 ANQGSEA. The ends were cut back, 1 base at V and 4 bases at J, with 5 bases in the middle. CDR3 length: 12 residues. The CDR3 DNA is TGCAGCGTTGAAGTAAGCGGAAACACCATATATTTT. This translates into CSVEVSGNTIYF.

This clone was seen a handful of times. This chain links TRBV2 with TRBJ1-3, with TRBD1 matching over 9 bases. This CDR3 is built from 15 residues. V lost 8 bases and J lost 4; bases outside the gene matches: 9. In germline, CDR1 is SNHLY, CDR2 FYNNEI. CDR3 in DNA: TGTGCCAGCGCCCCGGACAGGGGAGGAGGAAACACCATATATTTT. Amino acid sequence: CASAPDRGGGNTIYF. Based on the CDR3 plus reference TRBV2 and TRBJ1-3, the full variable domain is EPEVTQTPSHQVTQMGQEVILRCVPISNHLYFYWYRQILGQKVEFLVSFYNNEISEKSEIFDDQFSVERPDGSNFTLKIRSTKLEDSAMYFCASAPDRGGGNTIYFGEGSWLTVV.

In DNA, the CDR3 is TGTGCCAGCTCACCCTTGTCCATCGGGAGCGGGAGTGGCAATGAGCAGTTCTTC. Amino acid sequence: CASSPLSIGSGSGNEQFF. The gene calls are TRBV18 and TRBJ2-1; TRBD2 matches 8 bases. V trimming: 3 bases; J trimming: 6 bases; junction bases outside the gene matches: 16. CDR3 length equals 18 residues. Germline V gene lookup returns CDR1 KGHSH and CDR2 LQKENI.

The chain recombines TRBV9 with TRBJ2-3; a possible D gene is TRBD2 (5 bases). The CDR3 contains 15 residues. The V gene's germline CDR1 is SGDLS and CDR2 YYNGEE. Between the trimmed V and J ends, which lost 4 bases and 0 bases, there was a span of 12 bases. The CDR3 spells CASSSRWESTDTQYF. CDR3 in DNA: TGTGCCAGCAGCTCCAGGTGGGAGAGCACAGATACGCAGTATTTT.

This rearrangement joins TRBV27 to TRBJ1-4; 9 bases align to TRBD1. V dropped 5 bases and J dropped 6; count of bases not matched to a gene: 7. Germline CDR1 is MNHEY and CDR2 is SMNVEV (reference sequence). The CDR3 is made up of 15 amino acids. The CDR3 reads CASSPIGTGHEKLFF. The CDR3 coding sequence is TGTGCCAGCAGTCCGATCGGGACAGGGCATGAAAAACTGTTTTTT. Looking up the rest from reference TRBV27 and TRBJ1-4 gives the full variable domain: EAQVTQNPRYLITVTGKKLTVTCSQNMNHEYMSWYRQDPGLGLRQIYYSMNVEVTDKGDVPEGYKVSRKEKRNFPLILESPSPNQTSLYFCASSPIGTGHEKLFFGSGTQLSVL.

The CDR3 coding sequence is TGTGCCAGCAGCTTGGGCACAGGGTTATCACCCCTCCACTTT. Protein product: CASSLGTGLSPLHF. The chain recombines TRBV5-5 with TRBJ1-6; D may be TRBD1 (6 bases). The CDR3 extends over 14 amino acids. Germline CDR1 reads SGHKS; CDR2 reads YYEKEE (reference sequence). Between the trimmed V and J ends, which lost 0 bases and 10 bases, there was a span of 11 bases.

This clone was counted a single time. The V gene is TRBV3-1 (or the pseudogene TRBV3-2), the J gene TRBJ2-2; weak D call: TRBD1 (5 bases). CDR3 length equals 17 residues. The germline V gene has CDR1 LGHDT and CDR2 YNNKEL (reference sequence). The V end lost 1 base, the J end lost 7 bases, and 19 bases lay between the germline ends. This CDR3 is CASSQGGDSSYFGELFF. CDR3 in DNA: TGTGCCAGCAGCCAAGGGGGCGACAGTTCCTATTTCGGGGAGCTGTTTTTT.

This chain links TRBV9 with TRBJ1-1; TRBD1 might be the D (5 bases). The V and J ends lost 4 bases and 1 base respectively, with 8 bases between them. In germline, CDR1 is SGDLS, CDR2 YYNGEE. The CDR3 has 13 amino acids. CDR3 amino acids: CASSPGQNTEAFF. The DNA of the CDR3 is TGTGCCAGCAGCCCAGGACAGAACACTGAAGCTTTCTTT.

This clone has more than one count but fewer than ten. The rearrangement links TRBV15 to TRBJ2-4, with D maybe TRBD2 (7 bases). This CDR3 is 12 amino acids long. Germline lookup yields CDR1 LNHNV and CDR2 YYDKDF (reference sequence). In nucleotides, the CDR3 is TGTGCACCGGGGGGCGGGAAAAACATTCAGTACTTC. This sequence encodes CAPGGGKNIQYF.

This clone was found once. J is TRBJ1-1 and V is TRBV9, with D unclear. The CDR3 is made up of 12 amino acids. V lost 0 bases to trimming and J lost 7 bases, with 7 bases between them. Germline V gene lookup returns CDR1 SGDLS and CDR2 YYNGEE. This chain's CDR3 is CASSVVNGEAFF. The CDR3 DNA is TGTGCCAGCAGCGTAGTTAACGGTGAAGCTTTCTTT.

The chain is built from TRBV7-3 and TRBJ2-3; perhaps TRBD2 as D (6 bases). The CDR3 is 14 residues long. Germline loops: CDR1 SGHTA, CDR2 FQGTGA. V was clipped by 1 base and J by 4 bases, with 9 bases between them. The CDR3 here is CASSLIPSADTQYF. CDR3 nucleotide sequence: TGTGCCAGCAGCTTAATTCCTAGCGCAGATACGCAGTATTTT.

The rearrangement joins TRBV7-6 to TRBJ2-7; D not resolved. CDR1 is SGHVS and CDR2 is FNYEAQ in the germline V gene. V lost 2 bases and J 3 bases, leaving 8 bases between the germline ends. This CDR3 is 13 amino acids long. In DNA, the CDR3 is TGTGCCAGCAGCTTAAACCTAGACTACGAGCAGTACGTC. It yields the protein CASSLNLDYEQYV.

V and J are TRBV15 and TRBJ2-7, with a weak D call TRBD2 (6 bases). The CDR3 length is 14 residues. Germline CDR1 LNHNV, CDR2 YYDKDF (reference sequence). Trimming removed 0 bases from V and 4 bases from J, with 10 bases in between. The CDR3: CATSRDGGVYEQYV. CDR3 DNA: TGTGCCACCAGCAGAGATGGAGGGGTGTACGAGCAGTACGTC.